The 19 T cell receptor beta chains reported below all come from one sample, sequenced in a study of beta chain features in type 1 diabetes (dated by TCRdb to the late 2010s). Their recognized antigens are unknown. Library generation was performed with the immunoSEQ multiplex PCR assay. The High Capacity cDNA Reverse Transcription Kit was used to reverse transcribe all of the isolated RNA, meaning that expressed TCRB transcripts were what got sequenced. Drawn from immuneACCESS, this table holds only the in-frame rearrangements with V and J called that TCRdb kept. Clones are partly lost; checked studies trace under half to an unresolved V gene and leave the rest unexplained. The sample yields 140,000 to 150,000 clones; about 12% were counted once. Roughly 1.4% of the sample lies in the top ten. Overall study results and their limits: Type 1 diabetes patients showed a moderate but significant shortening of TCRB CDR3 length in all four CD4+ subsets.

Sequenced material: central memory CD4+ T cells from blood. The source of these receptors is a man between 18 and 35 years old with type 1 diabetes.

Only a few counts were recorded for this clone. The chain recombines TRBV29-1 with TRBJ2-6; TRBD2 is a possible D gene (6 bases). Germline loops: CDR1 SQVTM, CDR2 ANQGSEA. The CDR3 is 14 residues long. V lost 6 bases and J lost 6, with 15 bases in between. The CDR3 sequence is CSVTGTPLANVLTF. The DNA of the CDR3 is TGCAGCGTAACCGGGACTCCCTTGGCCAACGTCCTGACTTTC.

The sample holds a few counts of this clone. The rearrangement uses TRBV5-1 and TRBJ1-2; no definite D call. Germline CDR1 is SGHRS and CDR2 is YFSETQ. V dropped 2 bases and J dropped 5 bases, with 13 bases sitting between them. This CDR3 contains 14 residues. The CDR3 sequence is CASSFSGGTYGYTF. The CDR3 nucleotides are TGCGCCAGCAGCTTTTCGGGTGGAACGTATGGCTACACCTTC.

This clone was picked up a small number of times. V and J are TRBV10-3 and TRBJ1-2; D is unresolved. The CDR3 consists of 11 residues. V lost 0 bases and J 8 bases, leaving 4 bases between the germline ends. CDR1 is ENHRY, CDR2 SYGVKD, per germline. The CDR3 loop is CAISESEGYTF. CDR3 nucleotides: TGTGCCATCAGTGAGTCGGAAGGCTACACCTTC.

This clone was found a few times. V and J are TRBV7-2 and TRBJ2-7, with D possibly being TRBD1 (6 bases). The germline CDR1 and CDR2 sequences are SGHTA and FQGNSA. V gave up 3 bases and J gave up 5 bases, with 11 bases separating them. CDR3 length: 13 residues. CDR3 residues: CASSFTGKNEQYF. The CDR3, as DNA: TGTGCCAGCAGCTTTACAGGGAAGAACGAGCAGTACTTC.

A few counts support this clone. This rearrangement joins TRBV7-3 to TRBJ1-1; D not certain. V shed 4 bases and J shed 2 bases, with 8 bases lying between them. The CDR3 spans 13 residues. The germline CDR1 and CDR2 sequences are SGHTA and FQGTGA. The CDR3 bases are TGTGCCAGCAGCTCTGATCACAACACTGAAGCTTTCTTT. Its translation is CASSSDHNTEAFF.

The chain carries TRBV5-6 and TRBJ1-5, with D perhaps TRBD1 (5 bases). This CDR3 comprises 12 residues. The germline gives CDR1 SGHDT, CDR2 YYEEEE. Trimming stripped 0 bases from V and 9 bases from J, with 7 bases between. CDR3 nucleotides: TGTGCCAGCAGCTTGGGTCAGGGGCCCCAGCATTTT. Encoded protein: CASSLGQGPQHF.

This clone has only a few counts. This chain connects TRBV7-9 to TRBJ1-6; 9 nucleotides agree with TRBD1. Germline assignment: CDR1 SEHNR and CDR2 FQNEAQ (reference sequence). The V segment lost 5 bases and the J segment 10 bases; nucleotides outside the gene matches: 6. The CDR3 spans 14 residues. CDR3 DNA: TGTGCCAGCAGCCCGGGACAGGGTTCGTCACCCCTCCACTTT. Its protein product is CASSPGQGSSPLHF.

This sequence joins TRBV28 and TRBJ2-1, with D unclear. The V gene's germline CDR1 is MDHEN and CDR2 SYDVKM. The CDR3 has 15 residues. Trimming cost V 3 bases and J 3 bases, with 12 bases left between them. DNA of the CDR3: TGTGCCAGCAGTTTTCAAGCGCGGATCTACAATGAGCAGTTCTTC. Translation gives CASSFQARIYNEQFF.

By share of the sample, this clone is medium-sized. This rearrangement joins TRBV30 to TRBJ2-5, with TRBD1 identical over 8 bases. There are 13 residues in the CDR3. With 8 bases clipped from V and 5 bases from J, the junction kept 10 bases outside the gene matches. Germline values: CDR1 GTSNPN, CDR2 SVGIG (reference sequence). The CDR3 nucleotides read TGTGCCGTGGGGCCAGGGGGCCGGGAGACCCAGTACTTC. Translating gives CAVGPGGRETQYF.

A few counts support this clone. The V call is TRBV9, the J call TRBJ2-1; 7 bases fit TRBD2. CDR1 SGDLS and CDR2 YYNGEE come from the germline V gene. The V and J ends lost 3 bases and 5 bases, in that order; junction bases with no gene match: 11. CDR3 length equals 16 residues. CDR3 region: CASSGGPAGLDNEQFF. As DNA, the CDR3 is TGTGCCAGCAGCGGAGGGCCAGCGGGGCTCGACAATGAGCAGTTCTTC.

The chain employs TRBV6-1 and TRBJ2-5; a weak D match, TRBD1 (6 bases). Germline-derived CDR1 and CDR2 are MNHNS and SASEGT. The CDR3 sequence is 12 residues long. Between the trimmed V and J ends, which lost 7 bases and 3 bases, there was a span of 9 bases. The CDR3 protein is CASNYREETQYF. In DNA, the CDR3 is TGTGCCAGCAATTACAGGGAAGAGACCCAGTACTTC.

This sequence joins TRBV5-6 and TRBJ1-5; 8 bases map to TRBD1. Germline V gene sequence: CDR1 SGHDT, CDR2 YYEEEE. The CDR3 covers 15 residues. Germline trimming cut 1 base from V and 6 bases from J; bases unmatched to any gene: 6. As DNA, the CDR3 is TGTGCCAGCAGCTTGCAGGGGGCTCTTGGTCAGCCCCAGCATTTT. This translates into CASSLQGALGQPQHF.

This clone was seen a handful of times. As DNA, the CDR3 is TGTGCCAGCAGCGTAGTCACAGTGCCTGAAGCTTTCTTT. This codes for CASSVVTVPEAFF. The V and J genes are TRBV9 and TRBJ1-1; D is ambiguous. The CDR3 has 13 residues. V was shortened by 0 bases and J by 6 bases, with 9 bases between the two germline ends. Germline V gives CDR1 SGDLS, CDR2 YYNGEE.

This clone has a handful of counts. The chain employs TRBV29-1 and TRBJ2-2; D gene ambiguous. V shed 7 bases and J shed 5 bases, with 8 bases lying between them. This CDR3 contains 11 residues. Per the germline V gene, CDR1 is SQVTM and CDR2 is ANQGSEA. This CDR3 reads CSGLRTGELFF. The CDR3 coding sequence is TGCAGCGGTTTACGGACCGGGGAGCTGTTTTTT.

This clone showed up just a few times. V is TRBV7-9 and J is TRBJ2-5; 13 bases fit TRBD2. With V trimmed by 5 bases and J by 8 bases, 5 bases remained unmatched. Germline lookup yields CDR1 SEHNR and CDR2 FQNEAQ (reference sequence). The length of the CDR3 is 14 residues. The DNA of the CDR3 is TGTGCCAGCAGCACCGGGACTAGCGGGGTAACCCAGTACTTC. It encodes CASSTGTSGVTQYF. Using reference TRBV7-9 and TRBJ2-5 for the parts outside the CDR3, the full variable domain is DTGVSQNPRHKITKRGQNVTFRCDPISEHNRLYWYRQTLGQGPEFLTYFQNEAQLEKSRLLSDRFSAERPKGSFSTLEIQRTEQGDSAMYLCASSTGTSGVTQYFGPGTRLLVL.

Many counts were recorded for this clone. The chain employs TRBV6-5 and TRBJ2-4; 7 positions agree with TRBD2. CDR1 and CDR2 (germline): MNHEY, SVGAGI. V shed 5 bases, J shed 2 bases, and the junction held 3 bases outside the gene matches. The CDR3 loop spans 14 amino acids. The CDR3 protein is CASSPGGTKNIQYF. For the CDR3, the DNA is TGTGCCAGCAGTCCCGGGGGGACCAAAAACATTCAGTACTTC.

This clone was seen only a few times. Mismatch with germline at one junction end may stem from a read error. The V call is TRBV30, the J call TRBJ1-2; D remains unclear. Germline V gene lookup returns CDR1 GTSNPN and CDR2 SVGIG (reference sequence). CDR3 length equals 13 residues. DNA of the CDR3: TGTGCCTGGAGTGACGAGACATTAGCGTTATCTCCCTTC. It specifies CAWSDETLALSPF.

This clone was counted only a few times. The gene calls are TRBV29-1 and TRBJ2-7, with 10 bases identical to TRBD2. Trimming at V came to 7 bases and at J to 6 bases, leaving 9 bases not matched to a gene. The CDR3 length is 13 residues. Germline CDR1 reads SQVTM; CDR2 reads ANQGSEA. CDR3: CSAEKRGGREQYF. CDR3 DNA: TGCAGCGCGGAAAAGCGGGGGGGCCGCGAGCAGTACTTC.

This clone was counted many times. In DNA form, the CDR3 reads TGTGCCTGGAGTGTCTTCCCGGGACATTACTACGAGCAGTACTTC. Translated, it gives CAWSVFPGHYYEQYF. The genes are TRBV30 and TRBJ2-7; D is possibly TRBD1 (6 bases). Germline V lookup: CDR1 GTSNPN, CDR2 SVGIG (reference sequence). The V and J ends lost 0 bases and 3 bases respectively, with 15 bases between them. The CDR3 extends over 15 amino acids.